Each of the 30 T cell receptor beta chains below was sequenced from the same sample in a study of spatial heterogeneity in lung cancer. Time point indicated: sample taken at primary tumor resection. Their antigens are not known. General observations from the study: For expanded intratumoral alpha and beta TCRs, counts tracked tumor mutation counts.

In TCRdb, the 5' RACE reads were re-called with MiXCR into one record per CDR3 protein. The data show about 100,000 distinct CDR3 sequences, 4.4% seen once. The sequencing here drew on lung tumor tissue, taken at surgery. These receptors came from a male donor with early-stage non-small cell lung cancer.

In its sample, this clonotype was seen many times. The CDR3 protein is CASSRQGGDQPQHF. The CDR3 DNA sequence: TGTGCCAGCAGTCGACAGGGTGGGGATCAGCCCCAGCATTTT. J is TRBJ1-5 and V is TRBV6-5; 7 bases are shared with TRBD1. The CDR3 length is 14 residues. V was clipped by 5 bases and J by 5 bases; unmatched bases: 6. The germline gives CDR1 MNHEY, CDR2 SVGAGI.

This clonotype came up many times. The V gene is TRBV4-1, the J gene TRBJ2-3; perhaps TRBD1 as D (6 bases). Germline V CDR1 and CDR2: MGHRA, YSYEKL. V lost 1 base to trimming and J lost 3 bases, with 11 bases between them. This CDR3 region has 15 residues. The CDR3 DNA is TGCGCCAGCAGCCAAGGACAGGCTTTTACAGATACGCAGTATTTT. It codes for CASSQGQAFTDTQYF.

CDR3 residues: CASSLRAGRYTQYF. CDR3 DNA: TGTGCCAGCAGTTTACGAGCAGGGAGATATACGCAGTATTTT. The chain combines TRBV12-3 or TRBV12-4 with TRBJ2-3; perhaps D is TRBD1 or TRBD2 (5 bases each). Trimming took off 2 bases at V and 7 bases at J, with 13 bases between the two ends. The CDR3 contains 14 residues.

This clonotype was recorded at least ten times. This chain joins TRBV5-1 and TRBJ2-3, with unresolved D. Trimming left V 4 bases short and J 2 bases short, with 11 bases between. CDR1 is SGHRS, CDR2 YFSETQ, per germline. The CDR3 length is 14 residues. The CDR3 loop is CASSHGSYTDTQYF. The CDR3 DNA reads TGCGCCAGCAGCCACGGGTCGTACACAGATACGCAGTATTTT.

This clonotype was seen ten or more times. The CDR3 nucleotides read TGTGCCAGCAGCCCATCACAGGGGCGCGGGACCCAGTACTTC. Encoded protein: CASSPSQGRGTQYF. The genes are TRBV7-2 and TRBJ2-5, with 7 bases aligning to TRBD1. In germline, CDR1 is SGHTA, CDR2 FQGNSA. The CDR3 runs 14 residues. With 5 bases clipped from V and 7 bases from J, the junction kept 10 bases outside the gene matches.

This clonotype was seen at least ten times. The chain links TRBV20-1 to TRBJ1-6; TRBD1 agrees at 8 bases. Germline V gene sequence: CDR1 DFQATT, CDR2 SNEGSKA (reference sequence). The CDR3 is made up of 14 amino acids. The ends lost 6 bases at V and 12 bases at J; junction bases unmatched: 13. CDR3 DNA sequence: TGCAGTGCCAAGACCGGGACAGGTGTTGGACCCCTCCACTTT. Protein sequence: CSAKTGTGVGPLHF.

The table lists this clonotype with many counts. The V gene is TRBV12-3 or TRBV12-4, the J gene TRBJ1-4; 9 bases agree with TRBD1. The CDR3 sequence is 18 residues long. Trimming at V came to 3 bases and at J to 5 bases, leaving 13 bases not matched to a gene. The CDR3: CASSFRVDAGQGNEKLFF. The DNA of the CDR3 is TGTGCCAGCAGTTTTAGGGTCGACGCGGGACAGGGAAATGAAAAACTGTTTTTT.

This clonotype was found many times. The chain joins TRBV28 to TRBJ2-7; the D is unclear. Trimming took 3 bases from V and 0 from J, leaving 9 bases between them. This CDR3 has 14 amino acids. Germline V CDR1 and CDR2: MDHEN, SYDVKM. Here the CDR3 DNA reads TGTGCCAGCAGTTTGGGCTTTAGCTCCTACGAGCAGTACTTC. Residues: CASSLGFSSYEQYF.

This clonotype occurred many times. The genes are TRBV4-1 and TRBJ2-1; 8 nucleotides match TRBD2. The length of the CDR3 is 17 residues. After removal of 3 bases from V and 8 bases from J, the junction contained 15 bases not matched to a gene. Germline V gives CDR1 MGHRA, CDR2 YSYEKL. CDR3 sequence: CASSHEAGTRISYEQFF. CDR3 bases: TGCGCCAGCAGCCATGAAGCCGGGACTAGGATTAGCTATGAGCAGTTCTTC.

This clonotype was detected many times. The chain is built from TRBV28 and TRBJ2-2; D might be TRBD1 (6 bases). V gave up 5 bases and J gave up 3 bases, with 13 bases separating them. The CDR3 spans 15 residues. Germline lookup yields CDR1 MDHEN and CDR2 SYDVKM. CDR3 protein: CASSQWDNYTGELFF. The DNA of the CDR3 is TGTGCCAGCAGTCAATGGGACAACTACACCGGGGAGCTGTTTTTT. The full variable domain, with the rest looked up from reference TRBV28 and TRBJ2-2, is DVKVTQSSRYLVKRTGEKVFLECVQDMDHENMFWYRQDPGLGLRLIYFSYDVKMKEKGDIPEGYSVSREKKERFSLILESASTNQTSMYLCASSQWDNYTGELFFGEGSRLTVL.

This clonotype was seen ten or more times. V gene TRBV29-1 combines with J gene TRBJ2-3; no reliable D call. V was cut by 3 bases and J by 4 bases, with 8 bases left in between. This CDR3 region has 12 residues. Germline CDR1 reads SQVTM; CDR2 reads ANQGSEA. The CDR3 DNA reads TGCAGCGTTGAGTACGGCCCAGATACGCAGTATTTT. It encodes CSVEYGPDTQYF.

Many counts were recorded for this clonotype. The chain links TRBV5-6 to TRBJ1-2; D unclear. Germline CDR1 and CDR2: SGHDT and YYEEEE. The CDR3 runs to 17 residues. The V gene lost 5 bases and the J gene lost 8 bases, with 28 bases spanning the gap. CDR3 DNA sequence: TGTGCCAGCAGACCCAACGCGGGCCCCATCCAACCGGAAGGCTACACCTTC. Its protein product is CASRPNAGPIQPEGYTF.

The J gene is TRBJ2-7, the V gene TRBV6-1; unclear D gene. The ends were cut back, 7 bases at V and 2 bases at J, with 6 bases in the middle. This CDR3 is built from 11 residues. Germline-derived CDR1 and CDR2 are MNHNS and SASEGT. CDR3 DNA: TGTGCCAGCACCCTACCCTACGAGCAGTACTTC. Amino acid sequence: CASTLPYEQYF.

This clonotype was seen many times. The J gene is TRBJ2-3, the V gene TRBV5-1; no reliable D call. The V and J ends lost 4 bases and 1 base respectively, with 10 bases between them. Looked up from germline, CDR1 is SGHRS and CDR2 is YFSETQ. The length of the CDR3 is 14 residues. The CDR3 DNA reads as TGCGCCAGCAGCCCATTAACTGGCACAGATACGCAGTATTTT. Protein sequence: CASSPLTGTDTQYF.

In its sample, this clonotype was seen many times. The V and J genes are TRBV11-2 and TRBJ2-7; 7 positions agree with TRBD2. Germline assignment: CDR1 SGHAT and CDR2 FQNNGV. V was pared by 2 bases and J by 3 bases, with 1 base of the junction left unmatched. This CDR3 has 13 amino acids. The CDR3: CASSLSSGYEQYF. The CDR3 DNA is TGTGCCAGCAGCTTATCTAGCGGCTACGAGCAGTACTTC. Full variable domain (missing parts from reference TRBV11-2 and TRBJ2-7): EAGVAQSPRYKIIEKRQSVAFWCNPISGHATLYWYQQILGQGPKLLIQFQNNGVVDDSQLPKDRFSAERLKGVDSTLKIQPAKLEDSAVYLCASSLSSGYEQYFGPGTRLTVT.

In this sample, this clonotype turned up many times. V and J are TRBV12-3 or TRBV12-4 and TRBJ2-5; 8 bases agree with TRBD1. V lost 7 bases, J lost 0 bases, and 4 bases stayed unmatched. The CDR3 has 14 amino acids. The CDR3: CASTLTGDQETQYF. The CDR3, as DNA: TGTGCCAGCACCTTGACAGGGGACCAAGAGACCCAGTACTTC.

This clonotype was counted a few times. The J gene is TRBJ1-1, the V gene TRBV5-4; D is unresolved. Trimming took off 2 bases at V and 12 bases at J, with 11 bases between the two ends. The CDR3 length is 11 residues. Germline values: CDR1 SGHNT, CDR2 YYREEE (reference sequence). CDR3 protein: CASSFGPRSFF. The CDR3 region has the DNA TGTGCCAGCAGCTTTGGGCCGAGGTCTTTCTTT. The whole variable domain, remainder taken from reference TRBV5-4 and TRBJ1-1, is ETGVTQSPTHLIKTRGQQVTLRCSSQSGHNTVSWYQQALGQGPQFIFQYYREEENGRGNFPPRFSGLQFPNYSSELNVNALELDDSALYLCASSFGPRSFFGQGTRLTVV.

In this sample, this clonotype turned up many times. The chain couples TRBV27 to TRBJ2-7; perhaps TRBD2 as D (6 bases). The CDR3 sequence is 16 residues long. The V end lost 2 bases, the J end lost 0 bases, and 14 bases lay between the germline ends. CDR1 and CDR2 from the germline V gene are MNHEY and SMNVEV (reference sequence). The CDR3 reads CASSLASASSSYEQYF. The CDR3 DNA is TGTGCCAGCAGTTTAGCTAGCGCCTCGAGCTCCTACGAGCAGTACTTC.

This clonotype has a count of ten or more. This sequence joins TRBV29-1 and TRBJ2-3, with 11 positions matching TRBD1. V shed 6 bases, J shed 4 bases, and the junction held 9 bases outside the gene matches. Looked up from germline, CDR1 is SQVTM and CDR2 is ANQGSEA. CDR3 length: 15 residues. The CDR3 sequence is CSVWGGQGEADTQYF. The CDR3 nucleotides read TGCAGCGTCTGGGGGGGACAGGGGGAAGCAGATACGCAGTATTTT.

This clonotype was found many times. J is TRBJ1-3 and V is TRBV12-3 or TRBV12-4; D is unclear. Trimming pared 5 bases from V and 0 bases from J, leaving 8 bases between. The CDR3 extends over 14 amino acids. This chain's CDR3 is CASSPTSSGNTIYF. DNA for the CDR3: TGTGCCAGCAGTCCCACAAGCTCTGGAAACACCATATATTTT.

The sample holds many counts of this clonotype. V usage is TRBV16 and J usage is TRBJ1-3; D ambiguous. Trimming took 0 bases from V and 4 from J, leaving 4 bases between them. CDR3 length equals 13 residues. The germline gives CDR1 KGHSY, CDR2 FQNENV. The CDR3 nucleotides read TGTGCCAGCAGCCAATCCTCAGGAAACACCATATATTTT. Amino acids: CASSQSSGNTIYF.

The chain joins TRBV28 to TRBJ1-4, with 10 bases aligning to TRBD1. Germline lookup yields CDR1 MDHEN and CDR2 SYDVKM. CDR3 length: 16 amino acids. V was clipped by 6 bases and J by 16 bases; unmatched bases: 20. CDR3 in amino acids: CASSHQPGQGPENPFF. The CDR3 DNA follows: TGTGCCAGCAGCCATCAACCGGGACAGGGGCCCGAAAATCCGTTTTTT.

The chain links TRBV11-3 to TRBJ2-5; 10 bases are a match to TRBD2. Germline values: CDR1 SGHNT, CDR2 YENEEA. This CDR3 has 16 amino acids. V shed 4 bases and J 4 bases; nucleotides not matched to a gene: 9. The CDR3 DNA reads TGTGCCAGCAGCTCCTCCCCTAGCGGGAGAGGAGAGACCCAGTACTTC. Protein product: CASSSSPSGRGETQYF.

This clonotype was detected many times. The rearrangement joins TRBV6-6 to TRBJ2-7, with 7 positions matching TRBD2. Germline loops: CDR1 MNHNY, CDR2 SVGAGI (reference sequence). Trimming took 6 bases from V and 2 from J; bases not matched to a gene: 16. The CDR3 is made up of 17 amino acids. In DNA, the CDR3 is TGTGCCAGCAGCCGAAGGGAAACTAGCGTGAGACCCTACGAGCAGTACTTC. This codes for CASSRRETSVRPYEQYF.

J is TRBJ2-7 and V is TRBV5-6, with 7 nucleotides matching TRBD1. This CDR3 region has 16 residues. Germline trimming cut 4 bases from V and 3 bases from J; bases unmatched to any gene: 13. Germline-derived CDR1 and CDR2 are SGHDT and YYEEEE. The CDR3 protein is CASSPIRQGFFYEQYF. As DNA, the CDR3 is TGTGCCAGCAGCCCAATTCGACAGGGCTTTTTCTACGAGCAGTACTTC.

In this sample, this clonotype turned up many times. The junction departs from the called germline gene at one end, perhaps through a read error. The chain links TRBV20-1 to TRBJ2-1; possibly TRBD2 for D (5 bases). Germline CDR1 reads DFQATT; CDR2 reads SNEGSKA (reference sequence). The CDR3 is 11 residues long. CDR3 region: CSATSTLPEIF. CDR3 sequence (DNA): TGCAGTGCTACTAGCACCCTACCGGAGATCTTC.

This clonotype was picked up many times. The chain uses TRBV7-2 and TRBJ2-1; 7 positions agree with TRBD1. The CDR3 is 16 amino acids. The V and J ends lost 5 bases and 7 bases, in that order; junction bases with no gene match: 14. Germline CDR1 reads SGHTA; CDR2 reads FQGNSA. In DNA form, the CDR3 reads TGTGCCAGCAGCCAAAACGTTGGGACAGCTTATAATGAGCAGTTCTTC. Translating it yields CASSQNVGTAYNEQFF.

Many counts were recorded for this clonotype. V gene TRBV5-1 combines with J gene TRBJ1-5, with unresolved D. V shed 0 bases and J shed 1 base, with 2 bases lying between them. The CDR3 length is 13 residues. Germline-derived CDR1 and CDR2 are SGHRS and YFSETQ. CDR3 amino acids: CASSLGSNQPQHF. The CDR3 nucleotides read TGCGCCAGCAGCTTGGGAAGCAATCAGCCCCAGCATTTT.

This clonotype was seen ten or more times. The chain recombines TRBV2 with TRBJ1-5, with D possibly matching TRBD1 (6 bases). This CDR3 spans 14 amino acids. Per the germline V gene, CDR1 is SNHLY and CDR2 is FYNNEI. Deletions cut 5 bases from V and 3 bases from J, with 11 bases between. The CDR3 sequence: CASSSGVNNQPQHF. Here the CDR3 DNA reads TGTGCCAGCAGTTCAGGGGTCAACAATCAGCCCCAGCATTTT.

This clonotype was found many times. J is TRBJ2-3 and V is TRBV24-1; D might be TRBD2 (5 bases). Trimming removed 0 bases from V and 6 bases from J, with 12 bases in between. This CDR3 has 15 residues. Germline V gene lookup returns CDR1 KGHDR and CDR2 SFDVKD. The CDR3 DNA reads TGTGCCACCAGTGATTTGCGTCTAGCAGGCGATACGCAGTATTTT. Residues: CATSDLRLAGDTQYF.